A selection of T cell receptor beta chains follows, all from one sample in a study of memory CD4+ T cells and cytomegalovirus serostatus. The table came from immunoSEQ multiplex PCR; TCRdb's copy has only in-frame clones and leaves some out. The profile shows 61,000 or so clones, roughly 75% of them singletons. The sample was memory CD4+ T cells from blood. Every receptor here comes from an adult in good health and CMV-seronegative. Some clones in this sample may be carry-over from other donors' samples. Both conserved end residues are part of each CDR3. Each record gives: D gene, clone size, V gene, J gene, CDR3 protein, CDR3 DNA. The D gene is left open where the match is weak. For some rows the clone size is stated as once, few or many, or as a class when expanded; others skip it.

D: .; size: .; V: TRBV7-9; J: TRBJ2-3; CDR3: CASSFGGIGADTQYF; DNA: TGTGCCAGCAGCTTTGGGGGAATTGGGGCAGATACGCAGTATTTT
D: .; size: .; V: TRBV10-1; J: TRBJ2-5; CDR3: CASSDATEETQYF; DNA: TGCGCCAGCAGTGACGCGACTGAAGAGACCCAGTACTTC
D: .; size: .; V: TRBV4-1; J: TRBJ2-7; CDR3: CASSQARDYEQYF; DNA: TGCGCCAGCAGCCAAGCCCGGGACTACGAGCAGTACTTC
D: TRBD1; size: .; V: TRBV28; J: TRBJ1-2; CDR3: CASSYGISGQGAYTF; DNA: TGTGCCAGCAGCTACGGTATATCGGGACAGGGTGCCTACACCTTC
D: .; size: few; V: TRBV6-6; J: TRBJ2-5; CDR3: CASSSEGGEETQYF; DNA: TGTGCCAGCAGTTCTGAGGGGGGGGAAGAGACCCAGTACTTC
D: .; size: .; V: TRBV9; J: TRBJ1-1; CDR3: CASSVNPNTEAFF; DNA: TGTGCCAGCAGCGTAAACCCGAACACTGAAGCTTTCTTT
D: .; size: .; V: TRBV27; J: TRBJ2-5; CDR3: CASSLGWDPVAMQETQYF; DNA: TGTGCCAGCAGCCTGGGTTGGGACCCGGTGGCCATGCAAGAGACCCAGTACTTC
D: .; size: .; V: TRBV29-1; J: TRBJ2-7; CDR3: CSVGDGYEQYF; DNA: TGCAGCGTTGGGGACGGCTACGAGCAGTACTTC
D: .; size: .; V: TRBV6-1; J: TRBJ2-7; CDR3: CASSAVPGYEQYF; DNA: TGTGCCAGCAGTGCTGTACCGGGCTACGAGCAGTACTTC
D: .; size: .; V: TRBV6-5; J: TRBJ2-1; CDR3: CASRYRLVGYNEQFF; DNA: TGTGCCAGCAGGTACCGACTAGTTGGGTACAATGAGCAGTTCTTC
D: .; size: .; V: TRBV7-6; J: TRBJ2-1; CDR3: CASSLQLNEQFF; DNA: TGTGCCAGCAGCTTACAACTTAATGAGCAGTTCTTC
D: .; size: .; V: TRBV7-2; J: TRBJ1-4; CDR3: CASSLGGWREKLFF; DNA: TGTGCCAGCAGCCTAGGGGGTTGGCGTGAAAAACTGTTTTTT
D: .; size: .; V: TRBV9; J: TRBJ2-1; CDR3: CASSVAPANEQFF; DNA: TGTGCCAGCAGCGTAGCCCCAGCGAATGAGCAGTTCTTC
D: .; size: few; V: TRBV27; J: TRBJ1-2; CDR3: CASSLGQYYGYTF; DNA: TGTGCCAGCAGTTTGGGTCAGTACTATGGCTACACCTTC
D: TRBD2; size: .; V: TRBV18; J: TRBJ2-2; CDR3: CASSPLGLEITGELFF; DNA: TGTGCCAGCTCACCGCTCGGACTAGAAATCACCGGGGAGCTGTTTTTT
D: .; size: once; V: TRBV19; J: TRBJ2-1; CDR3: CASSTRGSRGASEQFF; DNA: TGTGCCAGTAGCACCCGGGGTTCGAGGGGTGCTAGTGAGCAGTTCTTC
D: TRBD1; size: .; V: TRBV5-1; J: TRBJ2-7; CDR3: CASSLTGQGIGEQYF; DNA: TGCGCCAGCAGCTTGACGGGACAGGGTATCGGCGAGCAGTACTTC
D: .; size: .; V: TRBV14; J: TRBJ2-1; CDR3: CASSQQSRLDEQFF; DNA: TGTGCCAGCAGCCAACAGAGCCGGCTGGATGAGCAGTTCTTC
D: .; size: .; V: TRBV27; J: TRBJ1-1; CDR3: CASSFWLNTEAFF; DNA: TGTGCCAGCAGTTTCTGGCTGAACACTGAAGCTTTCTTT
D: .; size: .; V: TRBV6-6; J: TRBJ2-7; CDR3: CASSYSIGGANYEQYF; DNA: TGTGCCAGCAGTTACTCGATCGGCGGGGCGAACTACGAGCAGTACTTC
D: .; size: .; V: TRBV18; J: TRBJ1-1; CDR3: CASSPTGPHMNTEAFF; DNA: TGTGCCAGCTCCCCAACAGGGCCCCATATGAACACTGAAGCTTTCTTT
D: .; size: .; V: TRBV10-3; J: TRBJ2-7; CDR3: CAISESVGSGFPYEQYF; DNA: TGTGCCATCAGTGAGTCGGTAGGTAGCGGCTTCCCCTACGAGCAGTACTTC
D: TRBD1; size: .; V: TRBV5-4; J: TRBJ1-1; CDR3: CASSEGTANTEAFF; DNA: TGTGCCAGCAGCGAGGGGACAGCCAACACTGAAGCTTTCTTT
D: TRBD1; size: .; V: TRBV10-2; J: TRBJ1-4; CDR3: CAAQDRGDEKLFF; DNA: TGCGCCGCACAAGACAGGGGTGATGAAAAACTGTTTTTT
D: .; size: .; V: TRBV6-5; J: TRBJ2-7; CDR3: CASRPGYRVGEQYF; DNA: TGTGCCAGCAGGCCGGGTTACAGGGTTGGCGAGCAGTACTTC
D: .; size: .; V: TRBV5-1; J: TRBJ2-4; CDR3: CASSYSSGEDIQYF; DNA: TGCGCCAGCAGCTATTCTTCAGGGGAGGACATTCAGTACTTC
D: .; size: .; V: TRBV2; J: TRBJ1-5; CDR3: CASRRSSNQPQHF; DNA: TGTGCCAGCAGGAGAAGTAGCAATCAGCCCCAGCATTTT
D: .; size: .; V: TRBV4-1; J: TRBJ2-7; CDR3: CASSPSGIAYEQYF; DNA: TGCGCCAGCAGCCCGTCTGGAATCGCGTACGAGCAGTACTTC
D: .; size: .; V: TRBV5-1; J: TRBJ2-5; CDR3: CASSPRIGRETQYF; DNA: TGCGCCAGCAGCCCAAGAATAGGTCGAGAGACCCAGTACTTC
D: .; size: .; V: TRBV4-3; J: TRBJ1-3; CDR3: CASSTALLPGNTIYF; DNA: TGCGCCAGCAGCACTGCGCTGCTGCCTGGAAACACCATATATTTT
D: .; size: .; V: TRBV6-6; J: TRBJ1-3; CDR3: CASSYRAGSSGNTIYF; DNA: TGTGCCAGCAGTTACCGGGCTGGGAGCTCTGGAAACACCATATATTTT
D: .; size: .; V: TRBV7-6; J: TRBJ2-5; CDR3: CASSRNSQSQQETQYF; DNA: TGTGCCAGCAGCCGCAACTCCCAGAGTCAACAAGAGACCCAGTACTTC
D: .; size: .; V: TRBV7-9; J: TRBJ1-3; CDR3: CATQGVSGNTIYF; DNA: TGTGCCACCCAAGGGGTCTCTGGAAACACCATATATTTT
D: TRBD2; size: .; V: TRBV2; J: TRBJ2-5; CDR3: CASSDERGQETQYF; DNA: TGTGCCAGCAGTGACGAGCGGGGGCAAGAGACCCAGTACTTC
D: .; size: .; V: TRBV2; J: TRBJ1-1; CDR3: CASSGGGLMGVAFF; DNA: TGTGCCAGCAGTGGCGGGGGCCTCATGGGGGTGGCTTTCTTT
D: .; size: .; V: TRBV29-1; J: TRBJ2-3; CDR3: CSVEEVQGSGTDTQYF; DNA: TGCAGCGTTGAAGAGGTTCAGGGTAGTGGCACAGATACGCAGTATTTT
D: .; size: .; V: TRBV7-2; J: TRBJ1-1; CDR3: CASKARGGMNTEAFF; DNA: TGTGCCAGCAAAGCGAGGGGGGGGATGAACACTGAAGCTTTCTTT
D: .; size: once; V: TRBV7-2; J: TRBJ1-4; CDR3: CASSLRTLNEKLFF; DNA: TGTGCCAGCAGCTTGCGGACCCTTAATGAAAAACTGTTTTTT
D: .; size: .; V: TRBV13; J: TRBJ2-5; CDR3: CASSLAGVETQYF; DNA: TGTGCCAGCAGCTTAGCGGGAGTAGAGACCCAGTACTTC
D: .; size: .; V: TRBV11-2; J: TRBJ1-3; CDR3: CASSPTVGLGNTIYF; DNA: TGTGCCAGCAGCCCGACAGTCGGCCTGGGAAACACCATATATTTT
D: TRBD2; size: .; V: TRBV4-3; J: TRBJ2-3; CDR3: CASSQVHLAAYTDTQYF; DNA: TGCGCCAGCAGCCAAGTGCATCTAGCGGCCTACACAGATACGCAGTATTTT
D: TRBD1; size: once; V: TRBV7-8; J: TRBJ2-3; CDR3: CASSLGTGGSQDTQYF; DNA: TGTGCCAGCAGCTTAGGGACAGGGGGTTCCCAAGATACGCAGTATTTT
D: TRBD2; size: .; V: TRBV28; J: TRBJ2-5; CDR3: CASSSLLSGTSRETQYF; DNA: TGTGCCAGCAGTTCCCTCCTCTCCGGGACTAGCAGAGAGACCCAGTACTTC
D: TRBD2; size: once; V: TRBV7-8; J: TRBJ2-1; CDR3: CASSLVGLAGGDNEQFF; DNA: TGTGCCAGCAGCTTAGTGGGGCTAGCGGGGGGAGACAATGAGCAGTTCTTC
D: .; size: .; V: TRBV6-1; J: TRBJ2-7; CDR3: CASVYFYEQYF; DNA: TGTGCCAGTGTGTACTTCTACGAGCAGTACTTC
D: .; size: .; V: TRBV18; J: TRBJ1-4; CDR3: CASSPREGTNEKLFF; DNA: TGTGCCAGCTCACCCCGCGAGGGGACTAATGAAAAACTGTTTTTT
D: TRBD1; size: .; V: TRBV6-1; J: TRBJ2-7; CDR3: CASRPDRVKGYEQYF; DNA: TGTGCCAGCAGACCCGACAGGGTAAAAGGCTACGAGCAGTACTTC
D: .; size: .; V: TRBV7-2; J: TRBJ1-2; CDR3: CASSEGGSVGYTF; DNA: TGTGCCAGCAGCGAAGGGGGGTCCGTGGGCTACACCTTC
D: TRBD1; size: .; V: TRBV5-1; J: TRBJ2-7; CDR3: CASSFDRGLYEQYF; DNA: TGCGCCAGCAGCTTCGACAGGGGGCTCTACGAGCAGTACTTC
D: .; size: .; V: TRBV5-6; J: TRBJ2-5; CDR3: CASSWFIGSGETQYF; DNA: TGTGCCAGCAGCTGGTTTATAGGGTCCGGGGAGACCCAGTACTTC
D: .; size: .; V: TRBV14; J: TRBJ1-1; CDR3: CASSQVTGVEAFF; DNA: TGTGCCAGCAGCCAAGTAACAGGAGTTGAAGCTTTCTTT
D: TRBD2; size: .; V: TRBV10-2; J: TRBJ2-2; CDR3: CASKEAGYSTGELFF; DNA: TGCGCCAGCAAAGAAGCGGGGTACAGCACCGGGGAGCTGTTTTTT